The entry below gives a single T cell receptor (beta chain) sequence along with its context. This sample is part of a study of blood T cell repertoires in COVID-19. Two negative PCRs, clearance, or symptom resolution had been documented for recovered Cohort 3 donors. The CDR3 is made up of 13 amino acids. V gave up 8 bases and J gave up 2 bases; unmatched junction bases: 6. Per the germline V gene, CDR1 is MNHEY and CDR2 is SVGAGI. Clones were sequenced by immunoSEQ multiplex PCR, and TCRdb holds only the in-frame ones, with some missing. This table holds approximately 380,000 clones, 70% to 90% found once.

This chain links TRBV6-5 with TRBJ2-7; TRBD1 matches 7 bases. The sequence was obtained from a young woman who had recovered from COVID-19. The sample comprised PBMCs or T cells enriched from blood (not recorded which). The CDR3 spells CASDGTVTYEQYF. The CDR3 DNA is TGTGCCAGCGACGGGACAGTCACCTACGAGCAGTACTTC.